The 30 T cell receptor beta chains reported below all come from one sample, sequenced in a study of cytomegalovirus exposure and HLA in healthy donors. The PCR contained 60 Vbeta and 13 Jbeta primers. The data were produced by immunoSEQ multiplex PCR, yet TCRdb's version contains in-frame clones alone and is incomplete. The clone table shows roughly 100,000 clones, with the ten largest holding about 3%. The sample taken for sequencing was PBMCs. Every receptor here comes from a man aged 40-55 years in good health and CMV-seronegative.

This rearrangement joins TRBV14 to TRBJ2-7; 8 bases map to TRBD2. The CDR3 is 15 residues long. CDR1 is SGHDN and CDR2 is FVKESK in the germline V gene. After removal of 4 bases from V and 2 bases from J, the junction contained 7 bases not matched to a gene. The CDR3 spells CASSRPSGGTYEQYF. For the CDR3, the DNA is TGTGCCAGCAGCCGCCCAAGCGGGGGTACCTACGAGCAGTACTTC. The whole variable domain, remainder taken from reference TRBV14 and TRBJ2-7, is EAGVTQFPSHSVIEKGQTVTLRCDPISGHDNLYWYRRVMGKEIKFLLHFVKESKQDESGMPNNRFLAERTGGTYSTLKVQPAELEDSGVYFCASSRPSGGTYEQYFGPGTRLTVT.

The rearrangement links TRBV27 to TRBJ1-4, with TRBD1 matching 8 bases. This CDR3 spans 13 amino acids. The germline V gene has CDR1 MNHEY and CDR2 SMNVEV (reference sequence). The J segment lost 5 bases and the V segment lost 6 bases, leaving 2 bases of the junction unmatched. CDR3 bases: TGTGCCAGCAGAACAGGGGGGAATGAAAAACTGTTTTTT. Translated, it gives CASRTGGNEKLFF. The full variable domain, its missing parts supplied by reference TRBV27 and TRBJ1-4, is EAQVTQNPRYLITVTGKKLTVTCSQNMNHEYMSWYRQDPGLGLRQIYYSMNVEVTDKGDVPEGYKVSRKEKRNFPLILESPSPNQTSLYFCASRTGGNEKLFFGSGTQLSVL.

The chain couples TRBV5-4 to TRBJ2-1; D is perhaps TRBD1 (5 bases). The CDR3 runs 16 residues. The germline V gene has CDR1 SGHNT and CDR2 YYREEE (reference sequence). V lost 0 bases and J 5 bases, leaving 15 bases between the germline ends. The CDR3 here is CASSLVSQGLNNEQFF. CDR3 coding DNA: TGTGCCAGCAGCTTGGTGAGTCAGGGCCTGAACAATGAGCAGTTCTTC.

The rearrangement links TRBV20-1 to TRBJ2-7; no definite D call. Trimming stripped 2 bases from V and 6 bases from J, with 8 bases between. CDR3 length: 11 residues. Germline V gene data show CDR1 as DFQATT and CDR2 as SNEGSKA (reference sequence). The CDR3 DNA is TGCAGTGCTAGAATGGCAACCGAGCAGTACTTC. It translates to CSARMATEQYF.

This sequence joins TRBV12-5 and TRBJ2-5; 9 positions match TRBD2. The DNA end lines up better with TRBJ2-7; the J call may be wrong. There are 14 residues in the CDR3. Germline loops: CDR1 LGHNT, CDR2 FRNRAP. CDR3 nucleotide sequence: TGTGCTAGTTGTGGCGGGAGGGCCTCCTACGAGCAGTACTTC. Amino acids: CASCGGRASYEQYF.

This rearrangement joins TRBV28 to TRBJ1-3; D perhaps matches TRBD1 (5 bases). This CDR3 has 11 amino acids. Germline CDR1 is MDHEN and CDR2 is SYDVKM. Trimming took off 6 bases at V and 8 bases at J, with 8 bases between the two ends. The CDR3 coding sequence is TGTGCCAGCAGGGGGGGAGACACCATATATTTT. Its protein product is CASRGGDTIYF.

The chain uses TRBV6-5 and TRBJ1-2; D perhaps matches TRBD1 (5 bases). Germline V lookup: CDR1 MNHEY, CDR2 SVGAGI. V was shortened by 9 bases and J by 8 bases, with 22 bases between the two germline ends. The CDR3 sequence is 14 residues long. The CDR3 DNA sequence: TGTGCCAGTACACGTGGGGGGAACTGGGAGGGCTACACCTTC. The encoded protein is CASTRGGNWEGYTF.

The chain carries TRBV7-9 and TRBJ2-7; TRBD2 aligns across 7 bases. From germline, CDR1 is SEHNR and CDR2 FQNEAQ (reference sequence). The CDR3 contains 13 residues. V gave up 6 bases and J gave up 7 bases; unmatched junction bases: 9. This CDR3 reads CASSWGGTGEQYF. The CDR3 bases are TGTGCCAGCAGTTGGGGGGGGACGGGGGAGCAGTACTTC.

The chain uses TRBV4-1 and TRBJ1-3; D might be TRBD1 (6 bases). The CDR3 is 17 amino acids. The germline CDR1 and CDR2 sequences are MGHRA and YSYEKL. V was clipped by 1 base and J by 0 bases, with 13 bases between them. CDR3 bases: TGCGCCAGCAGCCAAGGGGTCCAGGGGAGCTCTGGAAACACCATATATTTT. It encodes CASSQGVQGSSGNTIYF.

The chain employs TRBV7-2 and TRBJ1-2; TRBD1 matches 9 bases. V was clipped by 4 bases and J by 8 bases; unmatched bases: 5. This CDR3 comprises 13 residues. Looked up from germline, CDR1 is SGHTA and CDR2 is FQGNSA. The CDR3 DNA follows: TGTGCCAGCAGCTGGGGACAGGGAGAAGGCTACACCTTC. It specifies CASSWGQGEGYTF.

CDR3 nucleotides: TGTGCCAGCAGCTCTGGGACTAACGAGCAGTACTTC. Protein: CASSSGTNEQYF. This chain uses TRBV11-2 with TRBJ2-7; 7 positions agree with TRBD2. The CDR3 consists of 12 residues. Per the germline V gene, CDR1 is SGHAT and CDR2 is FQNNGV. V shed 4 bases and J 5 bases; nucleotides not matched to a gene: 2. Looking up the rest from reference TRBV11-2 and TRBJ2-7 gives the full variable domain: EAGVAQSPRYKIIEKRQSVAFWCNPISGHATLYWYQQILGQGPKLLIQFQNNGVVDDSQLPKDRFSAERLKGVDSTLKIQPAKLEDSAVYLCASSSGTNEQYFGPGTRLTVT.

The V call is TRBV27, the J call TRBJ2-5; 7 bases fit TRBD2. V shed 3 bases and J 5 bases; nucleotides not matched to a gene: 6. The CDR3 is 14 amino acids. The germline gives CDR1 MNHEY, CDR2 SMNVEV (reference sequence). The CDR3 spells CASSLGGVGETQYF. In DNA, the CDR3 is TGTGCCAGCAGTTTGGGGGGGGTGGGTGAGACCCAGTACTTC.

The chain uses TRBV5-1 and TRBJ2-5; 9 bases map to TRBD1. CDR3 length: 15 residues. Germline V gene lookup returns CDR1 SGHRS and CDR2 YFSETQ. The V segment lost 1 base and the J segment 2 bases; nucleotides outside the gene matches: 3. The CDR3 nucleotides read TGCGCCAGCAGCTTGTTGACAGGGGGTCAAGAGACCCAGTACTTC. Protein: CASSLLTGGQETQYF.

The chain carries TRBV19 and TRBJ2-7, with 10 nucleotides matching TRBD1. Germline-derived CDR1 and CDR2 are LNHDA and SQIVND (reference sequence). Trimming took 3 bases from V and 4 from J; bases not matched to a gene: 3. The CDR3 runs to 14 residues. The CDR3 region has the DNA TGTGCCAGTAGTATTCAGGGACAGGGGTACGAGCAGTACTTC. Its protein product is CASSIQGQGYEQYF.

The chain uses TRBV11-2 and TRBJ1-1; D unresolved. Trimming took off 5 bases at V and 1 base at J, with 8 bases between the two ends. The CDR3 sequence is 13 residues long. The germline CDR1 and CDR2 sequences are SGHAT and FQNNGV. The CDR3 spells CASSRGQNTEAFF. CDR3 nucleotides: TGTGCCAGCAGCCGAGGCCAGAACACTGAAGCTTTCTTT.

This chain connects TRBV19 to TRBJ1-5; 8 bases are shared with TRBD1. V was pared by 4 bases and J by 5 bases, with 4 bases of the junction left unmatched. CDR3 length equals 14 residues. Germline V gene data show CDR1 as LNHDA and CDR2 as SQIVND (reference sequence). The CDR3 sequence: CASSRTDRDQPQHF. CDR3 coding DNA: TGTGCCAGTAGTAGGACGGACAGGGATCAGCCCCAGCATTTT.

The chain carries TRBV5-1 and TRBJ1-1, with 8 positions matching TRBD1. The CDR3 is 16 residues long. Losses at the gene ends were 0 bases for V and 10 bases for J; bases not matched to a gene: 14. Germline V gives CDR1 SGHRS, CDR2 YFSETQ. The CDR3 DNA reads as TGCGCCAGCAGCTTGGACGAGGGGCAGGGGGCTGATGGAGCTTTCTTT. Translation gives CASSLDEGQGADGAFF.

The chain couples TRBV5-4 to TRBJ1-2, with a weak D call TRBD1 (5 bases). The CDR3 consists of 14 residues. The germline CDR1 and CDR2 sequences are SGHNT and YYREEE (reference sequence). The V end was cut by 0 bases, the J end by 0 bases, with 6 bases between. CDR3 region: CASSLGTTNYGYTF. The CDR3 nucleotides read TGTGCCAGCAGCTTGGGGACAACTAACTATGGCTACACCTTC.

The chain combines TRBV28 with TRBJ2-3; D not resolved. There are 15 residues in the CDR3. CDR1 and CDR2 (germline): MDHEN, SYDVKM. V dropped 7 bases and J dropped 1 base, with 15 bases sitting between them. CDR3 amino acids: CASTSPRGGTDTQYF. The CDR3 DNA is TGTGCCAGCACCAGCCCCCGCGGAGGCACAGATACGCAGTATTTT. Filled out from reference TRBV28 and TRBJ2-3, the complete variable domain reads DVKVTQSSRYLVKRTGEKVFLECVQDMDHENMFWYRQDPGLGLRLIYFSYDVKMKEKGDIPEGYSVSREKKERFSLILESASTNQTSMYLCASTSPRGGTDTQYFGPGTRLTVL.

This sequence joins TRBV4-3 and TRBJ1-1; 8 bases fit TRBD1. With 1 base clipped from V and 3 bases from J, the junction kept 4 bases outside the gene matches. Germline V gene sequence: CDR1 LGHNA, CDR2 YSLEER. CDR3 length: 15 residues. The DNA of the CDR3 is TGCGCCAGCAGCCAAGTGGACAGGGACCACACTGAAGCTTTCTTT. Amino acids: CASSQVDRDHTEAFF.

This chain uses TRBV28 with TRBJ2-1, with D possibly TRBD2 on 6 matching bases. The CDR3 has 15 amino acids. Trimming pared 7 bases from V and 5 bases from J, leaving 18 bases between. Germline V gene data show CDR1 as MDHEN and CDR2 as SYDVKM. CDR3 nucleotide sequence: TGTGCCAGCAACCGGGCCTCCTCGGGAGACAATGAGCAGTTCTTC. It yields the protein CASNRASSGDNEQFF.

J is TRBJ2-2 and V is TRBV18; D is uncertain. Germline CDR1 reads KGHSH; CDR2 reads LQKENI. CDR3 length: 13 amino acids. Trimming left V 1 base short and J 5 bases short, with 5 bases between. The CDR3 spells CASSPHSTGELFF. In DNA form, the CDR3 reads TGTGCCAGCTCACCACACTCAACCGGGGAGCTGTTTTTT.

This sequence joins TRBV29-1 and TRBJ2-3, with 9 positions matching TRBD1. After removal of 3 bases from V and 4 bases from J, the junction contained 5 bases not matched to a gene. The CDR3 loop spans 14 amino acids. Germline values: CDR1 SQVTM, CDR2 ANQGSEA. CDR3 amino acids: CSVDKGQGSDTQYF. The DNA for the CDR3 is TGCAGCGTTGACAAAGGACAGGGGTCAGATACGCAGTATTTT.

V usage is TRBV5-1 and J usage is TRBJ2-5; TRBD1 matches 8 bases. The germline V gene has CDR1 SGHRS and CDR2 YFSETQ. The CDR3 runs 15 residues. J was trimmed by 3 bases and V by 2 bases; bases with no gene match: 6. The CDR3 loop is CASSFGQGRKETQYF. CDR3 in DNA: TGCGCCAGCAGCTTCGGACAGGGAAGAAAAGAGACCCAGTACTTC.

This clone is labeled large based on frequency. This rearrangement joins TRBV27 to TRBJ2-7; 8 bases are shared with TRBD2. The CDR3 contains 15 residues. Germline trimming cut 2 bases from V and 6 bases from J; bases unmatched to any gene: 9. Germline V gives CDR1 MNHEY, CDR2 SMNVEV (reference sequence). This CDR3 reads CASSLSFGGGGEQYF. CDR3 nucleotide sequence: TGTGCCAGCAGTTTAAGTTTCGGGGGGGGTGGCGAGCAGTACTTC.

This chain connects TRBV18 to TRBJ2-7; 10 bases match TRBD2. J gave up 6 bases and V 0 bases, and 5 bases lay outside the gene matches. CDR1 and CDR2 from the germline V gene are KGHSH and LQKENI. The CDR3 extends over 15 amino acids. CDR3 in DNA: TGTGCCAGCTCACCACCAGCGGGAGGGCCATCCGAGCAGTACTTC. Protein: CASSPPAGGPSEQYF.

The V and J genes are TRBV7-2 and TRBJ2-4, with TRBD2 matching 9 bases. This CDR3 has 15 amino acids. The junction had 5 bases not matched to a gene; V was cut back by 5 bases and J by 3 bases. CDR1 is SGHTA and CDR2 is FQGNSA in the germline V gene. The CDR3 region has the DNA TGTGCCAGCAGCGGCGGGGGGGCCATCAAAAACATTCAGTACTTC. It is translated as CASSGGGAIKNIQYF.

J is TRBJ2-2 and V is TRBV7-2, with 9 bases lining up with TRBD1. V shed 8 bases and J 4 bases; nucleotides not matched to a gene: 20. This CDR3 spans 19 amino acids. The germline V gene encodes CDR1 SGHTA and CDR2 FQGNSA. CDR3 residues: CASGPRGQGPGSSTGELFF. For the CDR3, the DNA is TGTGCCAGCGGGCCTAGGGGACAGGGTCCAGGTAGTTCCACCGGGGAGCTGTTTTTT.

This rearrangement joins TRBV30 to TRBJ2-7; a weak D match, TRBD1 (5 bases). CDR1 is GTSNPN and CDR2 is SVGIG in the germline V gene (reference sequence). The CDR3 totals 15 residues. The V gene lost 4 bases and the J gene lost 0 bases, with 16 bases spanning the gap. The CDR3 bases are TGTGCCTGGACCCCGGACATCATGAGCTCCTACGAGCAGTACTTC. Translating it yields CAWTPDIMSSYEQYF. The full variable domain, its missing parts supplied by reference TRBV30 and TRBJ2-7, is SQTIHQWPATLVQPVGSPLSLECTVEGTSNPNLYWYRQAAGRGLQLLFYSVGIGQISSEVPQNLSASRPQDRQFILSSKKLLLSDSGFYLCAWTPDIMSSYEQYFGPGTRLTVT.

CDR3 amino acids: CAWSVPTGGNSPLHF. In DNA, the CDR3 is TGTGCCTGGAGTGTACCGACAGGGGGAAATTCACCCCTCCACTTT. This chain links TRBV30 with TRBJ1-6; 9 bases map to TRBD1. Germline CDR1 GTSNPN, CDR2 SVGIG (reference sequence). V shed 0 bases, J shed 7 bases, and the junction held 4 bases outside the gene matches. The CDR3 consists of 15 residues.